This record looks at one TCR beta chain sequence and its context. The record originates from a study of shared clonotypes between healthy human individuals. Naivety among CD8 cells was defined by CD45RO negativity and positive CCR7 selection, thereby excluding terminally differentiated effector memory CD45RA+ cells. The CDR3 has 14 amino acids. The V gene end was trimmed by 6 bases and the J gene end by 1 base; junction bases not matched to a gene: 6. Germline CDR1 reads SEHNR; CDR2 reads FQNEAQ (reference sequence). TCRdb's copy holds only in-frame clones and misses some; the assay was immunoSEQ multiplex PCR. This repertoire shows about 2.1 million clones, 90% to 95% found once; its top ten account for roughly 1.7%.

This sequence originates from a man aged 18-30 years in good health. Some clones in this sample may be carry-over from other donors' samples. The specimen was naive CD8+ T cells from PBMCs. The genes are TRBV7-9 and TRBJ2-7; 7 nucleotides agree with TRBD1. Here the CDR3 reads CASRPRDRSYEQYF. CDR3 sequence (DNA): TGTGCCAGCAGACCTAGGGACAGATCCTACGAGCAGTACTTC.